The T cell receptor (beta chain) under discussion was sequenced for a study of shared clonotypes between healthy human individuals. Study-wide points: Naive subsets generally had larger estimated richness than memory subsets. Four donors shared around 5.1% of their naive CD4 clonotypes.

The data were produced by immunoSEQ multiplex PCR, yet TCRdb's version contains in-frame clones alone and is incomplete. The data show over 2,000,000 clones, about 93% seen once. The naive CD8 population came from CD45RO-negative cells selected for CCR7, without terminally differentiated effector memory CD45RA+ cells. CDR1 is KGHSH, CDR2 LQKENI, per germline. This CDR3 comprises 16 residues. The V and J ends lost 1 base and 0 bases respectively, with 7 bases between them. Remarks on this clone: The antigen remains undetermined.

Sample: naive CD8+ T cells from PBMCs. The receptor was isolated from a man younger than 35 in good health. Some clones in this sample may be carry-over from other donors' samples. The chain joins TRBV18 to TRBJ2-6; D unclear. The CDR3: CASSPRQASGANVLTF. The CDR3 DNA follows: TGTGCCAGCTCACCACGGCAGGCCTCTGGGGCCAACGTCCTGACTTTC.